A selection of T cell receptor beta chains follows, all from one sample in a study of blood T cell repertoires in COVID-19. TCRdb's table, derived via immunoSEQ multiplex PCR, lists solely in-frame clones and lacks some. The data show about 190,000 clones, 78% seen once. The sequencing sample was made of peripheral blood. These receptors came from a woman aged 80 or over with active or convalescent COVID-19. Each CDR3 is given without its conserved first and last residue.

V gene,J gene,CDR3 protein
TRBV5-5,TRBJ2-3,ASSSPSGGESTDTQY
TRBV4-3,TRBJ2-7,ASSQDSTAYSYEQY
TRBV4-2,TRBJ1-1,ASSHQTEAF
TRBV5-5,TRBJ1-2,ASSPVPGNYGYT
TRBV5-1,TRBJ1-1,ASSFNPNTEAF
TRBV2,TRBJ2-7,ASSELYEQY
TRBV6-6,TRBJ2-7,ASSYGSGGAYEQY
TRBV9,TRBJ1-6,ASSVNEGGSPLH
TRBV27,TRBJ1-5,ASSARQGYQPQH
TRBV11-2,TRBJ2-7,ASSLGRQTYEQY
TRBV2,TRBJ1-5,ASSARQGDNQPQH
TRBV27,TRBJ1-2,ASSALLTGLPNYGYT
TRBV12-5,TRBJ1-2,ASGLVSNRGMGYGYT
TRBV9,TRBJ1-5,ASSVDGSSNQPQH
TRBV19,TRBJ2-2,ASSMVAGVGTGELF
TRBV28,TRBJ1-5,ASSSLLEMPQH
TRBV5-6,TRBJ2-1,ASSLAPPEQF
TRBV28,TRBJ1-2,ASSSQSRQGIDGYT
TRBV5-6,TRBJ2-2,ASSIINTGELF
TRBV5-6,TRBJ2-7,ASSFRGSYEQY
TRBV6-8,TRBJ2-3,ASRIEGARTDTQY
TRBV5-6,TRBJ1-2,ASSRALGTGGRGGYT
TRBV12-3/TRBV12-4,TRBJ2-3,ASSLISSDTQY
TRBV28,TRBJ2-3,ASIPLRPLAGGSDTQY
TRBV7-9,TRBJ1-1,ASSLQGSEAF
TRBV7-9,TRBJ2-7,ASSLSSGGNYEQY
TRBV6-5,TRBJ2-1,ASRGQGLEEF
TRBV2,TRBJ1-1,ASRALQGTTTEAF
TRBV6-5,TRBJ2-7,ASSYSQGYEQY
TRBV18,TRBJ1-5,ASSPGTGVSNQPQH
TRBV27,TRBJ2-1,ASSLLGGGPYNEQF
TRBV2,TRBJ1-2,ASRTLRGGYT
TRBV5-1,TRBJ2-1,ASSSTGTGDRQF
TRBV29-1,TRBJ1-3,SVGQNSGNTIY
TRBV29-1,TRBJ2-3,SVEERTSGGGTQY
TRBV27,TRBJ2-7,ASSLRREPYEQY
TRBV15,TRBJ1-5,ATSRERGGGQPQH
TRBV18,TRBJ1-5,ASSEYRVSTQPQH
TRBV27,TRBJ2-1,ASSSGQGNHNEQF
TRBV2,TRBJ2-5,ASWSGGAGETQY